The clone carrying this T cell receptor beta chain came up many times. Via MiXCR, TCRdb re-called the RT-PCR reads, giving one row per CDR3 protein. The sample includes around 700,000 distinct CDR3 sequences, 14% of them seen just once. The germline V gene encodes CDR1 DFQATT and CDR2 SNEGSKA (reference sequence). The CDR3 extends over 13 amino acids. The V end lost 5 bases, the J end lost 0 bases, and 7 bases lay between the germline ends. The clonotype comes from a female donor in good health, serving as a healthy control. The gene calls are TRBV20-1 and TRBJ1-4; D unclear. The sequenced sample was memory CD4+ T cells from blood. The CDR3 DNA reads TGCAGTGCTTTGGACGCAACTAATGAAAAACTGTTTTTT. This translates into CSALDATNEKLFF.